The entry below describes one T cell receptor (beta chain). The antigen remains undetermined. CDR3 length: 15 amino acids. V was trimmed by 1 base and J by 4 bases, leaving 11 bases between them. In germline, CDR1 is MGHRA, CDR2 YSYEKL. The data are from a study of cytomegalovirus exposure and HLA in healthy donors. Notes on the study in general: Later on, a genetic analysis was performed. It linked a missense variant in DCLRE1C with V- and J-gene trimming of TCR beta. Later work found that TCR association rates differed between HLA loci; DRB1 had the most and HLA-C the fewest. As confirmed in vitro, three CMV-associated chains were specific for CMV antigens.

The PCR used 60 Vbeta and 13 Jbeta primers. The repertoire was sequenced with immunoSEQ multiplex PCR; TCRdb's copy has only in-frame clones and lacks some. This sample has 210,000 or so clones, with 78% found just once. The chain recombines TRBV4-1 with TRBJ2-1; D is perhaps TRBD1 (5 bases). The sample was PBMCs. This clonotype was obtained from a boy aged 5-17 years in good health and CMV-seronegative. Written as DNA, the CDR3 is TGCGCCAGCAGCCAAGCTAGACAGATGTACAATGAGCAGTTCTTC. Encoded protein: CASSQARQMYNEQFF.